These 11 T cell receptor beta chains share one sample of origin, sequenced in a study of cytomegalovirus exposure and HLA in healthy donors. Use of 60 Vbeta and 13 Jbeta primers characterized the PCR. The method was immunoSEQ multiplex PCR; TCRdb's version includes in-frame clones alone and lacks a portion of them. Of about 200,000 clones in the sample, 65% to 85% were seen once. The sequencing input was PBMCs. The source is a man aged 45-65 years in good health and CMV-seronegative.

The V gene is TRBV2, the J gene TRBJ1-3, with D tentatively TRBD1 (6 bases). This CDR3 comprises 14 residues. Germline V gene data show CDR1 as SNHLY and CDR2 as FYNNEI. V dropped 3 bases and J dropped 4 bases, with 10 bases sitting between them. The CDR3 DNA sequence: TGTGCCAGCAGTGACTTACAGGGCGGAAACACCATATATTTT. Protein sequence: CASSDLQGGNTIYF. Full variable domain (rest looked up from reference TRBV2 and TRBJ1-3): EPEVTQTPSHQVTQMGQEVILRCVPISNHLYFYWYRQILGQKVEFLVSFYNNEISEKSEIFDDQFSVERPDGSNFTLKIRSTKLEDSAMYFCASSDLQGGNTIYFGEGSWLTVV.

The CDR3 nucleotides read TGTGCCAGCAGCTTAGTCCAGCGGAGGCGGGATGAGCAGTTCTTC. Amino acids: CASSLVQRRRDEQFF. The chain combines TRBV7-9 with TRBJ2-1, with D perhaps matching TRBD2 (5 bases). V was shortened by 1 base and J by 8 bases, with 15 bases between the two germline ends. Germline lookup yields CDR1 SEHNR and CDR2 FQNEAQ (reference sequence). This CDR3 contains 15 residues.

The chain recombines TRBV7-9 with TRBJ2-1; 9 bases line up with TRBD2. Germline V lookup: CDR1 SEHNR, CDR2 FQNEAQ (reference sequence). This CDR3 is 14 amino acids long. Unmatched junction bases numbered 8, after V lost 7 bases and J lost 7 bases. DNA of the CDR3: TGTGCCAGCACTTCGAGTAGCGGGAGAAATGAGCAGTTCTTC. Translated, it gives CASTSSSGRNEQFF.

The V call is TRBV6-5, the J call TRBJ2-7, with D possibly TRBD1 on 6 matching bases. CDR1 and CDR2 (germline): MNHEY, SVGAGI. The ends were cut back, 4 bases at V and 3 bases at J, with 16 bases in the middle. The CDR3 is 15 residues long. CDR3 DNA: TGTGCCAGCAGTTCCCGATCAGGGGTTGGCTACGAGCAGTACTTC. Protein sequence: CASSSRSGVGYEQYF.

CDR3 sequence: CASTIYNEQFF. In DNA form, the CDR3 reads TGTGCCAGCACTATCTACAATGAGCAGTTCTTC. The chain couples TRBV6-6 to TRBJ2-1, with D unclear. CDR3 length equals 11 residues. Germline loops: CDR1 MNHNY, CDR2 SVGAGI (reference sequence). V was shortened by 7 bases and J by 3 bases, with 4 bases between the two germline ends.

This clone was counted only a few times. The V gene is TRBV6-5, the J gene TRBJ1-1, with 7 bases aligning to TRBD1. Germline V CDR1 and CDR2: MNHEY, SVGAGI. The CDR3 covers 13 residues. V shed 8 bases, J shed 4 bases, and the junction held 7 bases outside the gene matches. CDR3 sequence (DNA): TGTGCCAGCTTTTTCGAGGGGGCCACTGAAGCTTTCTTT. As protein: CASFFEGATEAFF.

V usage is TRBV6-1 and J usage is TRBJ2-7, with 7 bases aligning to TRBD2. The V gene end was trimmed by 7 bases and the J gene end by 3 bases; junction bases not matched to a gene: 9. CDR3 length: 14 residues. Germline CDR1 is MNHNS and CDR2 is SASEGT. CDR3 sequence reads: CASTSRGGSYEQYF. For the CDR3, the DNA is TGTGCCAGCACCTCGCGGGGCGGGAGCTACGAGCAGTACTTC.

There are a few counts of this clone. As DNA, the CDR3 is TGTGCCAGCAGCTTAAGGACAGGGGCGAACACTGAAGCTTTCTTT. It yields the protein CASSLRTGANTEAFF. The chain links TRBV7-8 to TRBJ1-1; 9 bases map to TRBD1. CDR3 size: 15 residues. With 2 bases clipped from V and 1 base from J, the junction kept 2 bases outside the gene matches. The V gene's germline CDR1 is SGHVS and CDR2 FQNEAQ.

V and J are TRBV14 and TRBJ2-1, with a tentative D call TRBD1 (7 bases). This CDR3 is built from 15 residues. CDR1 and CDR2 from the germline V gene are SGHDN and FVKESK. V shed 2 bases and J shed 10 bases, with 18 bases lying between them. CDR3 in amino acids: CASSQLDRDGGEQFF. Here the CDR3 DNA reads TGTGCCAGCAGCCAACTAGACAGGGATGGGGGGGAGCAGTTCTTC.

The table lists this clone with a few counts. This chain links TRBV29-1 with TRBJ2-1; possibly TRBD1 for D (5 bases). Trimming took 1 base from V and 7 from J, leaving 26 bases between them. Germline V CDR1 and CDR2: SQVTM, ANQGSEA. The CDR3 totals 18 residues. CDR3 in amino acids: CSVEVGSAGRGFTNEQFF. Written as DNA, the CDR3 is TGCAGCGTTGAAGTTGGGTCGGCAGGGCGAGGTTTTACAAATGAGCAGTTCTTC.

The CDR3 DNA reads as TGTGCCAGCAGCTTAGTTCCGGGAGGGGGTGAGCAGTTCTTC. It translates to CASSLVPGGGEQFF. The gene calls are TRBV7-8 and TRBJ2-1; TRBD2 matches 8 bases. The germline CDR1 and CDR2 sequences are SGHVS and FQNEAQ. There are 14 residues in the CDR3. V lost 1 base to trimming and J lost 9 bases; unmatched junction nucleotides: 5.